The 9 T cell receptor beta chains below all came from one sample that was sequenced in a study of blood T cell repertoires in COVID-19. Here immunoSEQ multiplex PCR was the method, and the copy in TCRdb shows in-frame clones only, minus some. The repertoire holds over 85,000 clones, with roughly 91% as singletons. The sequenced sample consisted of peripheral blood. These TCRs come from a woman aged 45-59 years with acute or convalescent COVID-19.

V is TRBV19 and J is TRBJ2-6; 11 bases line up with TRBD1. J gave up 1 base and V 4 bases, and 0 bases lay outside the gene matches. CDR1 LNHDA and CDR2 SQIVND come from the germline V gene (reference sequence). This CDR3 spans 16 amino acids. The CDR3 DNA follows: TGTGCCAGTAGTAGGGACAGGGGGTCTGGGGCCAACGTCCTGACTTTC. Translation gives CASSRDRGSGANVLTF.

The table lists this clone with a few counts. J is TRBJ2-7 and V is TRBV5-1; 7 bases map to TRBD2. Trimming at V came to 5 bases and at J to 5 bases, leaving 7 bases not matched to a gene. The CDR3 totals 13 residues. Looked up from germline, CDR1 is SGHRS and CDR2 is YFSETQ. The CDR3 loop reads CASRAGVNDEQYF. In nucleotides, the CDR3 is TGCGCCAGCAGGGCGGGGGTGAACGACGAGCAGTACTTC. The full variable domain, its missing parts supplied by reference TRBV5-1 and TRBJ2-7, is KAGVTQTPRYLIKTRGQQVTLSCSPISGHRSVSWYQQTPGQGLQFLFEYFSETQRNKGNFPGRFSGRQFSNSRSEMNVSTLELGDSALYLCASRAGVNDEQYFGPGTRLTVT.

J is TRBJ2-3 and V is TRBV24-1; TRBD2 might be the D (6 bases). Germline lookup yields CDR1 KGHDR and CDR2 SFDVKD. The CDR3 has 16 amino acids. V shed 0 bases and J shed 1 base, with 10 bases lying between them. The CDR3 bases are TGTGCCACCAGTGATTTGAGGGCTAGCGGCACAGATACGCAGTATTTT. This gives the protein CATSDLRASGTDTQYF.

The V gene is TRBV27, the J gene TRBJ2-3; weak D call: TRBD1 (6 bases). Looked up from germline, CDR1 is MNHEY and CDR2 is SMNVEV (reference sequence). This CDR3 contains 15 residues. Trimming pared 5 bases from V and 0 bases from J, leaving 12 bases between. CDR3 sequence: CASSVGTLSTDTQYF. CDR3 bases: TGTGCCAGCAGTGTCGGGACACTCAGCACAGATACGCAGTATTTT.

This rearrangement joins TRBV27 to TRBJ1-1, with TRBD1 matching 8 bases. J lost 1 base, V lost 2 bases, and 6 bases had no gene match. Germline V lookup: CDR1 MNHEY, CDR2 SMNVEV (reference sequence). The CDR3 is made up of 16 amino acids. The CDR3 DNA reads TGTGCCAGCAGTTTACGGAGGGACAGGCGGAACACTGAAGCTTTCTTT. It encodes CASSLRRDRRNTEAFF.

This chain connects TRBV30 to TRBJ2-7; the match to TRBD2 covers 10 bases. The CDR3 loop spans 15 amino acids. The J segment lost 2 bases and the V segment lost 1 base, leaving 5 bases of the junction unmatched. Looked up from germline, CDR1 is GTSNPN and CDR2 is SVGIG (reference sequence). CDR3: CAWSATGLAAYEQYF. In DNA, the CDR3 is TGTGCCTGGAGTGCAACCGGACTAGCGGCCTACGAGCAGTACTTC.

The chain has TRBV7-9 and TRBJ2-1, with D perhaps matching TRBD2 (6 bases). Trimming pared 1 base from V and 3 bases from J, leaving 10 bases between. The CDR3 is 15 residues long. The germline V gene encodes CDR1 SEHNR and CDR2 FQNEAQ (reference sequence). This chain's CDR3 is CASSLGDGSYNEQFF. Here the CDR3 DNA reads TGTGCCAGCAGCTTAGGTGACGGGAGCTACAATGAGCAGTTCTTC.

The gene calls are TRBV4-2 and TRBJ1-3; weak D call: TRBD1 (6 bases). Trimming removed 8 bases at V and 1 base at J, with 9 bases between. Germline lookup yields CDR1 LGHNA and CDR2 YNFKEQ. This CDR3 region has 13 residues. CDR3 nucleotides: TGTGCCAGCCAAGGGGGTTCTGGAAACACCATATATTTT. Translation gives CASQGGSGNTIYF.

CDR3 sequence (DNA): TGTGCCAGCTCAGGACAGGGACAAGGTGGTCAGCCCCAGCATTTT. This encodes CASSGQGQGGQPQHF. V usage is TRBV18 and J usage is TRBJ1-5; 8 bases align to TRBD1. The CDR3 consists of 15 residues. Germline V gene lookup returns CDR1 KGHSH and CDR2 LQKENI. The V and J ends lost 5 bases and 6 bases, in that order; junction bases with no gene match: 9. Full variable domain (missing parts from reference TRBV18 and TRBJ1-5): NAGVMQNPRHLVRRRGQEARLRCSPMKGHSHVYWYRQLPEEGLKFMVYLQKENIIDESGMPKERFSAEFPKEGPSILRIQQVVRGDSAAYFCASSGQGQGGQPQHFGDGTRLSIL.